The clone carrying this T cell receptor beta chain has only one observation. None of the glioblastoma patients had an isocitrate dehydrogenase mutation. Input was 2 to 2.5 ug genomic DNA, or all available if less. Produced via immunoSEQ multiplex PCR; TCRdb's table is partial and in-frame only. The table has some 70,000 clones, roughly 79% seen once. The source of the sample is a study of glioma-infiltrating T cells after dendritic cell vaccination. About the research overall: The vaccine used monocyte-derived dendritic cells pulsed overnight with autologous tumor lysate.

The sequencing here drew on blood, taken before dendritic cell vaccination. The source is a human donor with glioblastoma.

The CDR3 nucleotides read TGTGCCAGCACCCTCGGAAGCGGGGGAATGGGGACCCAGTACTTC. Protein sequence: CASTLGSGGMGTQYF. The chain is built from TRBV27 and TRBJ2-5; 8 nucleotides match TRBD2. The CDR3 extends over 15 amino acids. Germline V CDR1 and CDR2: MNHEY, SMNVEV (reference sequence). J lost 7 bases, V lost 7 bases, and 14 bases had no gene match.